This T cell receptor (beta chain) was sequenced for a study of blood T cell repertoires in COVID-19. The V gene's germline CDR1 is LNHDA and CDR2 SQIVND (reference sequence). Trimming cost V 7 bases and J 8 bases, with 11 bases left between them. CDR3 length equals 11 residues. Sequencing used immunoSEQ multiplex PCR; TCRdb keeps in-frame clones, though not all of them. Of some 180,000 clones in the sample, roughly 88% were seen once. Specimen: peripheral blood. The gene calls are TRBV19 and TRBJ1-1; D is uncertain. The clonotype was recovered from a woman aged 40 to 50 with COVID-19, enrolled during active disease. In DNA form, the CDR3 reads TGTGCCAGTACCCCGGGGTTCGAAGCTTTCTTT. Its protein product is CASTPGFEAFF.